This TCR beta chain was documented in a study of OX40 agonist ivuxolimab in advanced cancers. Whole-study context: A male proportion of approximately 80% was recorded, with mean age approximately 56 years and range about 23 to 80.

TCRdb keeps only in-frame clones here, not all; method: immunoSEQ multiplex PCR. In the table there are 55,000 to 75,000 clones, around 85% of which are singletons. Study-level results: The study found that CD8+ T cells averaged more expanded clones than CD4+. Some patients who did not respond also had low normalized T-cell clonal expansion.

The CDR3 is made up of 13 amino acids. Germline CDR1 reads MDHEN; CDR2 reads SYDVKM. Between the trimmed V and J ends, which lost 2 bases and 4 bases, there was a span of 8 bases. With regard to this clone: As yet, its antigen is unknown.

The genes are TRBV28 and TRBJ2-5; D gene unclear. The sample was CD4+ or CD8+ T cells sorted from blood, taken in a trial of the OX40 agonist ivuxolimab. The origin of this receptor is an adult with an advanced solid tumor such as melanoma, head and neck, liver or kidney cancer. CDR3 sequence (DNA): TGTGCCAGCAGTTTACCGTACAGAGAGACCCAGTACTTC. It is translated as CASSLPYRETQYF.